Listed below are T cell receptor beta chains from one sample, sequenced in a study of T cells after yellow fever vaccination. TCRdb re-analysed the 5' RACE reads in MiXCR, keeping a single row per CDR3 protein. The repertoire consists of tens of thousands of distinct CDR3 sequences, with 5% to 6.5% occurring once and the leading ten covering roughly 2.3%. The specimen comprised CD4+ T cells sorted from PBMCs, sampled less than 16 days after the first yellow fever vaccination. The receptors come from a man younger than 35 who received the YFV17D yellow fever vaccine. Each CDR3 is given with its conserved first and last residue.

TRBJ2-5	14	TRBV7-6	CASSPPLPGQTQYF
TRBJ1-2	13	TRBV12-3/TRBV12-4	CASSLTGGHGYTF
TRBJ1-5	16	TRBV7-9	CASSSYRGRGNQPQHF
TRBJ1-6	13	TRBV9	CASSGTVGSPLHF
TRBJ2-5	17	TRBV5-1	CASRPGLRGGGGETQYF
TRBJ1-4	14	TRBV5-1	CASSLASTNEKLFF
TRBJ1-4	15	TRBV4-1	CASSQVWAGNEKLFF
TRBJ2-3	12	TRBV10-1	CASSDAPHTQYF
TRBJ2-1	9	TRBV20-1	CSARSEQFF
TRBJ1-6	18	TRBV12-3/TRBV12-4	CAFSLIVGRLYTDSPLHF
TRBJ2-3	15	TRBV7-3	CASSLYGGRTDTQYF
TRBJ2-2	13	TRBV29-1	CSSAVGAGGELFF
TRBJ1-5	13	TRBV7-9	CASSGQGGDPQHF
TRBJ1-5	13	TRBV7-2	CASSLASNQPQHF
TRBJ2-3	13	TRBV2	CATSEPFTDTQYF
TRBJ2-7	15	TRBV11-2	CASSTWTSGGYEQYF
TRBJ1-2	13	TRBV3-1	CASSQDRNYGYTF
TRBJ2-4	19	TRBV7-9	CASSPDGARLRLAKNIQYF
TRBJ1-5	14	TRBV6-6	CASSLSLGNQPQHF
TRBJ2-7	14	TRBV6-5	CASRRQHLSYEQYF
TRBJ2-5	12	TRBV20-1	CSAGAGYGTQYF
TRBJ2-1	16	TRBV4-2	CASSQVSAGARSEQFF
TRBJ2-3	17	TRBV4-3	CASSQDRPSGGADTQYF
TRBJ2-5	14	TRBV7-6	CASSPTRPQETQYF
TRBJ2-4	14	TRBV7-2	CASSLGISGNIQYF
TRBJ1-5	15	TRBV4-3	CASSQDRGWGQPQHF